Shown below are 8 T cell receptor beta chains from a single sample sequenced in a study of CD8+CD57+ T cells in acquired aplastic anemia. Genomic DNA templated the TCR beta VDJ and CDR3 profiling. One entry per CDR3 protein results from TCRdb running MiXCR on the reads. The table includes around 180,000 distinct CDR3 sequences, 63% detected once. Specimen: sorted CD4+, CD8+, or CD8+CD57+ T cells (not recorded which) from PBMCs. The source is a human donor in good health.

V gene TRBV7-6 combines with J gene TRBJ2-3; the match to TRBD2 covers 12 bases. The germline V gene has CDR1 SGHVS and CDR2 FNYEAQ. The junction had 3 bases not matched to a gene; V was cut back by 5 bases and J by 3 bases. The CDR3 is 15 residues long. The CDR3 nucleotides are TGTGCCAGCAGCCTGACTAGCGGGAGAACAGATACGCAGTATTTT. Its translation: CASSLTSGRTDTQYF.

The gene calls are TRBV2 and TRBJ1-3; perhaps TRBD1 as D (5 bases). The germline gives CDR1 SNHLY, CDR2 FYNNEI. Trimming took off 6 bases at V and 2 bases at J, with 17 bases between the two ends. CDR3 length: 16 amino acids. The CDR3 DNA reads as TGTGCCAGCAGAGGAGGTGCGGGACGGACTGGAAACACCATATATTTT. It specifies CASRGGAGRTGNTIYF. Together with reference TRBV2 and TRBJ1-3, the CDR3 gives the full variable domain: EPEVTQTPSHQVTQMGQEVILRCVPISNHLYFYWYRQILGQKVEFLVSFYNNEISEKSEIFDDQFSVERPDGSNFTLKIRSTKLEDSAMYFCASRGGAGRTGNTIYFGEGSWLTVV.

The chain recombines TRBV5-6 with TRBJ1-4; TRBD1 might be the D (6 bases). Germline values: CDR1 SGHDT, CDR2 YYEEEE. Trimming took 4 bases from V and 7 from J, leaving 14 bases between them. This CDR3 region has 14 residues. This CDR3 is CASSERRTAEKLFF. The CDR3 DNA follows: TGTGCCAGCAGCGAACGGCGGACAGCTGAAAAACTGTTTTTT.

This clonotype was recorded once. The rearrangement joins TRBV24-1 to TRBJ1-5; D might be TRBD1 (6 bases). This CDR3 region has 15 residues. CDR1 KGHDR and CDR2 SFDVKD come from the germline V gene. Trimming took 5 bases from V and 5 from J, leaving 15 bases between them. CDR3 sequence (DNA): TGTGCCACCAGTGGATTTTACAGGGTCGATCAGCCCCAGCATTTT. Encoded protein: CATSGFYRVDQPQHF.

The chain uses TRBV7-3 and TRBJ1-6; D unclear. This CDR3 contains 14 residues. The V end lost 4 bases, the J end lost 5 bases, and 9 bases lay between the germline ends. The germline CDR1 and CDR2 sequences are SGHTA and FQGTGA. The CDR3 spells CASSSRPNNSPLHF. The CDR3 bases are TGTGCCAGCAGCTCACGACCAAATAATTCACCCCTCCACTTT.

V usage is TRBV2 and J usage is TRBJ1-3, with TRBD1 as a possible D gene (6 bases). The V and J ends lost 1 base and 4 bases respectively, with 11 bases between them. This CDR3 region has 15 residues. In germline, CDR1 is SNHLY, CDR2 FYNNEI. The DNA of the CDR3 is TGTGCCAGCAGTGAAGAGGAAACAGGGGGAAACACCATATATTTT. It specifies CASSEEETGGNTIYF.

This clonotype was picked up many times. The V gene is TRBV7-2, the J gene TRBJ1-1; unclear D gene. V was shortened by 0 bases and J by 3 bases, with 11 bases between the two germline ends. The CDR3 extends over 15 amino acids. Germline CDR1 SGHTA, CDR2 FQGNSA. The CDR3 region is CASSLAHIMYTEAFF. The CDR3 nucleotides are TGTGCCAGCAGCTTAGCGCATATCATGTACACTGAAGCTTTCTTT.

V usage is TRBV9 and J usage is TRBJ1-5, with 8 bases lining up with TRBD1. Trimming removed 0 bases from V and 4 bases from J; junction bases left unmatched: 3. Germline assignment: CDR1 SGDLS and CDR2 YYNGEE. The CDR3 totals 15 residues. The CDR3 loop is CASSVGGTGNQPQHF. The CDR3 DNA sequence: TGTGCCAGCAGCGTAGGAGGGACAGGTAATCAGCCCCAGCATTTT.